This record looks at one T cell receptor beta chain sequence and its context. The data belong to a study of blood T cell repertoires in COVID-19. Study at large: Acute and convalescent COVID-19 specimens originated in the United States, Italy and Spain. PBMCs, B-cell-depleted T cells, or T cells provided the cDNA or gDNA that made up the material.

CDR3 length: 13 amino acids. Germline-derived CDR1 and CDR2 are GTSNPN and SVGIG (reference sequence). With 1 base removed from V and 2 bases from J, the gap between germline ends came to 6 bases. Enrollees, roughly 18 to 95 years old, lived in 24 US areas. In assigning cohorts, the study relied on participant-reported clinical history. Here immunoSEQ multiplex PCR was the method, and the copy in TCRdb shows in-frame clones only, minus some. The repertoire includes roughly 220,000 clones, 80% to 90% of them detected once, and roughly 14% sits in the top ten. This chain connects TRBV30 to TRBJ1-5; D perhaps matches TRBD1 (5 bases). The clonotype was recovered from a woman in her forties or fifties with acute COVID-19. The sample taken for sequencing was PBMCs or T cells enriched from blood (not recorded which). The CDR3 here is CAWSGQRNQPQHF. CDR3 coding DNA: TGTGCCTGGAGTGGACAGCGCAATCAGCCCCAGCATTTT.